This T cell receptor (beta chain) was documented in a study of blood T cells in healthy people across ages. Regarding this clonotype: This may come from a read error, since a much larger clone is one base off.

A second PCR of about 7 to 11 cycles used a sample-barcoded 5' primer and a J-beta primer mix. TCRdb ran MiXCR on the 5' RACE reads and lists one entry per CDR3 protein. The sample carries approximately 810,000 distinct CDR3 sequences, more than 25% recorded once. Sequences were obtained from blood. This clonotype originated in a woman older than 75 in good health.

The CDR3 here is CAIRDRDGETQFF. Written as DNA, the CDR3 is TGTGCCATCAGGGACAGGGACGGCGAGACCCAGTTCTTC. J is TRBJ2-5 and V is TRBV10-3; 8 bases map to TRBD1. With the DNA end fitting TRBJ2-1 better, the J assignment may be wrong. CDR1 and CDR2 from the germline V gene are ENHRY and SYGVKD. The CDR3 has 13 residues.